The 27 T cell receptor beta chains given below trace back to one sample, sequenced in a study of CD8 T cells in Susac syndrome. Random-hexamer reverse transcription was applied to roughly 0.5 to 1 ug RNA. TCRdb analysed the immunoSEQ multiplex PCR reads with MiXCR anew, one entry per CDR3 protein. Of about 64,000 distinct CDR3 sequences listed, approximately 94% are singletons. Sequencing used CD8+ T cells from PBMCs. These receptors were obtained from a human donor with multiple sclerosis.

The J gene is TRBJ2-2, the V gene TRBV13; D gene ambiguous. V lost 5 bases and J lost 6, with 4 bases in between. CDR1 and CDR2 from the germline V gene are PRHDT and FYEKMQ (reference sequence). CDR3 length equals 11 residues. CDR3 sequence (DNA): TGTGCCAGCAGCCTTCCCGGGGAGCTGTTTTTT. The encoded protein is CASSLPGELFF.

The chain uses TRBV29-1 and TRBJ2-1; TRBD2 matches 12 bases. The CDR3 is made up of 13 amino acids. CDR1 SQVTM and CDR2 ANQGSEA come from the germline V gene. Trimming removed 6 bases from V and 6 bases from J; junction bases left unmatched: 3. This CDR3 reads CSVSSGGANEQFF. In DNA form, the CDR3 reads TGCAGCGTCTCTAGCGGGGGGGCCAATGAGCAGTTCTTC.

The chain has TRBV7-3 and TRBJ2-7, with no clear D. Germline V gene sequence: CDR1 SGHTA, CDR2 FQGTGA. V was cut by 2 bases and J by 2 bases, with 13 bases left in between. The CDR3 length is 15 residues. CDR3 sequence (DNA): TGTGCCAGCAGCTTAGCTGCAGGACCAACCTACGAGCAGTACTTC. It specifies CASSLAAGPTYEQYF.

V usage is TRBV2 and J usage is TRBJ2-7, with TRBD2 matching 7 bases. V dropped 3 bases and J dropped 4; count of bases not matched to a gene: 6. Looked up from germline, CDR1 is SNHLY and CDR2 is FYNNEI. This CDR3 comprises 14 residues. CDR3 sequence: CASSEFLADYEQYF. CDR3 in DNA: TGTGCCAGCAGTGAGTTCCTAGCGGATTACGAGCAGTACTTC.

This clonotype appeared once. The CDR3 DNA follows: TGTGCCAGCAGCCCGACTAAAGGGACAGTTTCCATGAACACTGAAGCTTTCTTT. Encoded protein: CASSPTKGTVSMNTEAFF. This sequence joins TRBV9 and TRBJ1-1, with TRBD1 matching 7 bases. V shed 4 bases and J 0 bases; nucleotides not matched to a gene: 15. This CDR3 has 18 residues. The germline gives CDR1 SGDLS, CDR2 YYNGEE.

The CDR3 loop is CASSTDTEAFF. CDR3 DNA sequence: TGTGCCAGCAGCACCGACACTGAAGCTTTCTTT. The J gene is TRBJ1-1, the V gene TRBV12-3 or TRBV12-4, with D uncertain. V lost 6 bases, J lost 3 bases, and 5 bases lay in between. The CDR3 has 11 amino acids.

The CDR3 DNA reads TGTGCCAGCAGCCAAGTAGGCAACCTCTATGGCTACACCTTC. It encodes CASSQVGNLYGYTF. The rearrangement uses TRBV3-1 and TRBJ1-2; D is undetermined. Germline CDR1 and CDR2: LGHDT and YNNKEL (reference sequence). Trimming shortened V by 1 base and J by 4 bases, and 10 bases separated the two germline ends. The CDR3 contains 14 residues.

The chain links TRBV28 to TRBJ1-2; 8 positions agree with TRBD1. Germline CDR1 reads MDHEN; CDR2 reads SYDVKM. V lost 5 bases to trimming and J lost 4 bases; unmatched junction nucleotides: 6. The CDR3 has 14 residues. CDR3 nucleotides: TGTGCCAGCAGTCACTTGGACAGGGTCTATGGCTACACCTTC. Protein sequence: CASSHLDRVYGYTF.

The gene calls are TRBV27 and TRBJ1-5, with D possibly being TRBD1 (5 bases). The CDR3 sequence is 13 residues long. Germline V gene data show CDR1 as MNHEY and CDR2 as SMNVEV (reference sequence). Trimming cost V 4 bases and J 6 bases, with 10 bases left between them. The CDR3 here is CASSWGGGQPQHF. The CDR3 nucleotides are TGTGCCAGCAGTTGGGGCGGGGGTCAGCCCCAGCATTTT.

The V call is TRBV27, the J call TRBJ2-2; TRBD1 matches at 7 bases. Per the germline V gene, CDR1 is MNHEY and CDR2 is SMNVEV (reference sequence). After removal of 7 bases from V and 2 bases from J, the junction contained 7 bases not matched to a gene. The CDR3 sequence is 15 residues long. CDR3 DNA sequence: TGTGCCAGCACCCTAGGGGGCCCTAACACCGGGGAGCTGTTTTTT. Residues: CASTLGGPNTGELFF.

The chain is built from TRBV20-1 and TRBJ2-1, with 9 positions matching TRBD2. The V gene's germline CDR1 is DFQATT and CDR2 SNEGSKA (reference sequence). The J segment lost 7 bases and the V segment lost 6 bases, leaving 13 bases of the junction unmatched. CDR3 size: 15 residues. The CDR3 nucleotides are TGCAGTGCCCCCGAACCAGGCGGGAGGGCAAATGAGCAGTTCTTC. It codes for CSAPEPGGRANEQFF.

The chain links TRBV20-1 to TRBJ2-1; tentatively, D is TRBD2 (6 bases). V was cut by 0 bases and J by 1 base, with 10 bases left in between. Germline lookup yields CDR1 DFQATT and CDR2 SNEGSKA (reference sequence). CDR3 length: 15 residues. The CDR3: CSARDGGRSYNEQFF. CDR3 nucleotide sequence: TGCAGTGCTAGAGATGGGGGGAGATCCTACAATGAGCAGTTCTTC.

The CDR3 sequence: CASSLRGATNEKLFF. DNA for the CDR3: TGTGCCAGCAGTTTAAGGGGGGCCACTAATGAAAAACTGTTTTTT. The J gene is TRBJ1-4, the V gene TRBV28, with a tentative D call TRBD1 (6 bases). The CDR3 contains 15 residues. The germline V gene has CDR1 MDHEN and CDR2 SYDVKM. Between the trimmed V and J ends, which lost 2 bases and 2 bases, there was a span of 9 bases.

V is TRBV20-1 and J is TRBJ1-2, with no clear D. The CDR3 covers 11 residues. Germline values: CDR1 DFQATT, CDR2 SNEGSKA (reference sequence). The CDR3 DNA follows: TGCAGAGCCCTGTCTAACTATGGCTACACCTTC. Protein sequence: CRALSNYGYTF.

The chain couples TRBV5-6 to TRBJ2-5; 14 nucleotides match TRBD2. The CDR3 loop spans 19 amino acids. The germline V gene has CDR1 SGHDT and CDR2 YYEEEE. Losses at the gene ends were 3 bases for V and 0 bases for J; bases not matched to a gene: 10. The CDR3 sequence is CASSSRRGLAGADQETQYF. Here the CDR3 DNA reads TGTGCCAGCAGCTCCCGTAGGGGACTAGCGGGGGCCGACCAAGAGACCCAGTACTTC. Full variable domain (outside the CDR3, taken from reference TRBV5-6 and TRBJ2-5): DAGVTQSPTHLIKTRGQQVTLRCSPKSGHDTVSWYQQALGQGPQFIFQYYEEEERQRGNFPDRFSGHQFPNYSSELNVNALLLGDSALYLCASSSRRGLAGADQETQYFGPGTRLLVL.

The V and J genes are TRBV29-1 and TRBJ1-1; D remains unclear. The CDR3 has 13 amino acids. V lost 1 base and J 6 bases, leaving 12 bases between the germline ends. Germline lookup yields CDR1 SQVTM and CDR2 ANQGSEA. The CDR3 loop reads CSVEVGGPAEAFF. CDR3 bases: TGCAGCGTTGAAGTAGGCGGTCCGGCTGAAGCTTTCTTT.

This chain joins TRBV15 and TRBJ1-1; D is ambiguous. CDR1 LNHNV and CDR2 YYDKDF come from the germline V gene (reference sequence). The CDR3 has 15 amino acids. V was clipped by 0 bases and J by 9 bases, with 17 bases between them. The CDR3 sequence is CATSRDWEERRQAFF. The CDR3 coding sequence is TGTGCCACCAGCAGAGATTGGGAAGAGAGGAGACAAGCTTTCTTT.

CDR3 nucleotide sequence: TGTGCCTGGGCCGGGACAACGAACACCGGGGAGCTGTTTTTT. Its protein product is CAWAGTTNTGELFF. The chain uses TRBV30 and TRBJ2-2, with TRBD1 as a possible D gene (6 bases). The CDR3 contains 14 residues. Trimming stripped 5 bases from V and 0 bases from J, with 10 bases between. Looked up from germline, CDR1 is GTSNPN and CDR2 is SVGIG (reference sequence).

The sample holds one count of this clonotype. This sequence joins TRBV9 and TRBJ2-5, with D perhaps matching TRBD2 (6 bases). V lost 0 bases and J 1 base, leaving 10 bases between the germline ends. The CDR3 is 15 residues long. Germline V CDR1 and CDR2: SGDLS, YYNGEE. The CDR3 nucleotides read TGTGCCAGCAGCGTAGACGGAGGGAGCCAAGAGACCCAGTACTTC. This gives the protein CASSVDGGSQETQYF.

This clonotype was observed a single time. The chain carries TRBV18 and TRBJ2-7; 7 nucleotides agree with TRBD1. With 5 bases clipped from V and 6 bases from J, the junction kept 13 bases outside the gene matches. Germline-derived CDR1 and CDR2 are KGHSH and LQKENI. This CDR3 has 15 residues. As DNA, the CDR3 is TGTGCCAGCTCAGCGGCAGGGGGTTTCTCGGGCGAGCAGTACTTC. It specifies CASSAAGGFSGEQYF.

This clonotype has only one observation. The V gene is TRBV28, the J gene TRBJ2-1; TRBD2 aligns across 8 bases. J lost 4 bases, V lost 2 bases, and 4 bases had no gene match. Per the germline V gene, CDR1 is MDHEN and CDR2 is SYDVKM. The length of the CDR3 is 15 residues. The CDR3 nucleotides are TGTGCCAGCAGTTTACCGGGACTAGATTACAATGAGCAGTTCTTC. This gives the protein CASSLPGLDYNEQFF.

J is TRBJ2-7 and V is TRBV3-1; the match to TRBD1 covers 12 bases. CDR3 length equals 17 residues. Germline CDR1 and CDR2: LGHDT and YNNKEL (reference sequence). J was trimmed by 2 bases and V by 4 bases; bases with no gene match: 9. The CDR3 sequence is CASSLAGQGALAYEQYF. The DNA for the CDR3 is TGTGCCAGCAGCCTTGCGGGACAGGGGGCGCTGGCCTACGAGCAGTACTTC.

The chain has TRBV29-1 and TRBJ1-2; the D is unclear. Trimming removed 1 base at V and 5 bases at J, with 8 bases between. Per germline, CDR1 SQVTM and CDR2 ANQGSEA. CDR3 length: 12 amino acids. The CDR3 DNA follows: TGCAGCGTTGAAGCACCGGGGTATGGCTACACCTTC. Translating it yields CSVEAPGYGYTF.

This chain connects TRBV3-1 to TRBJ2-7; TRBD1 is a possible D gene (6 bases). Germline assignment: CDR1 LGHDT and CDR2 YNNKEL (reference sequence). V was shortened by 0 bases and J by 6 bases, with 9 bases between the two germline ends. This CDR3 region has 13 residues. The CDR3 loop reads CASSQEQGPEQYF. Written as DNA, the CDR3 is TGTGCCAGCAGCCAAGAACAGGGCCCCGAGCAGTACTTC.

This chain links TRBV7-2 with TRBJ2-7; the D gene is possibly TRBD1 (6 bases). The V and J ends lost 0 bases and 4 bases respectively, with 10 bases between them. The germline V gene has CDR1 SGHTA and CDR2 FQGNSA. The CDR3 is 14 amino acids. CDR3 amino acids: CASSLAGAKYEQYF. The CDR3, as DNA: TGTGCCAGCAGCTTAGCGGGGGCGAAATACGAGCAGTACTTC.

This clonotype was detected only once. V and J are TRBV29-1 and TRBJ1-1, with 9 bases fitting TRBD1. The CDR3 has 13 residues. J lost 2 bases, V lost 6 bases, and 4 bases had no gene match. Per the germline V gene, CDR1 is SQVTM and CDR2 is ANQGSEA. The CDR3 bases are TGCAGCGTGGAGACAGGGGGTAACACTGAAGCTTTCTTT. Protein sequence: CSVETGGNTEAFF.

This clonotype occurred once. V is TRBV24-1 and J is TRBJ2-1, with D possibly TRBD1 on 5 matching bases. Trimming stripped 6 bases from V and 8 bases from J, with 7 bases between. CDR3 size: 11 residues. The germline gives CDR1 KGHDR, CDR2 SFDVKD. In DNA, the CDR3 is TGTGCCACCAGTAGGGGTCATGAGCAGTTCTTC. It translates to CATSRGHEQFF.